Presented here are 31 T cell receptor beta chains from one specimen sequenced in a study of cytomegalovirus exposure and HLA in healthy donors. Sequenced by immunoSEQ multiplex PCR; TCRdb stores in-frame clones only, minus some. The data contain 90,000 to 100,000 clones, roughly 87% of them singletons. The sequenced material came from PBMCs. The receptors originated from a man between 18 and 29 years old in good health and CMV-seropositive.

This clone was detected only a few times. The rearrangement joins TRBV7-3 to TRBJ2-5; TRBD2 aligns across 9 bases. Looked up from germline, CDR1 is SGHTA and CDR2 is FQGTGA. The length of the CDR3 is 16 residues. V gave up 1 base and J gave up 5 bases; unmatched junction bases: 8. The CDR3 region has the DNA TGTGCCAGCAGCTTAATGGGCGGGAGGGCCCGGGAGACCCAGTACTTC. Translating gives CASSLMGGRARETQYF. The variable domain in full, completed from reference TRBV7-3 and TRBJ2-5, reads GAGVSQTPSNKVTEKGKYVELRCDPISGHTALYWYRQSLGQGPEFLIYFQGTGAADDSGLPNDRFFAVRPEGSVSTLKIQRTERGDSAVYLCASSLMGGRARETQYFGPGTRLLVL.

The chain links TRBV4-1 to TRBJ1-1; 8 nucleotides agree with TRBD1. This CDR3 contains 17 residues. The V segment lost 0 bases and the J segment 1 base; nucleotides outside the gene matches: 7. Germline CDR1 is MGHRA and CDR2 is YSYEKL. CDR3 bases: TGCGCCAGCAGCCAAGAACAACAGGGGGTAACGAACACTGAAGCTTTCTTT. Amino acids: CASSQEQQGVTNTEAFF.

The genes are TRBV2 and TRBJ1-2; 7 bases match TRBD1. The germline CDR1 and CDR2 sequences are SNHLY and FYNNEI. This CDR3 has 13 residues. The V gene end was trimmed by 1 base and the J gene end by 4 bases; junction bases not matched to a gene: 0. This CDR3 reads CASSEDRGYGYTF. DNA of the CDR3: TGTGCCAGCAGTGAAGACAGGGGCTATGGCTACACCTTC.

The chain carries TRBV27 and TRBJ2-1; a possible D gene is TRBD2 (6 bases). Trimming cost V 5 bases and J 11 bases, with 16 bases left between them. Per the germline V gene, CDR1 is MNHEY and CDR2 is SMNVEV (reference sequence). The CDR3 is 13 amino acids. CDR3 in DNA: TGTGCCAGCAGTATCTCACGGACTATTAAGCAGTTCTTC. Translated, it gives CASSISRTIKQFF.

The genes are TRBV2 and TRBJ1-2; 7 bases agree with TRBD1. The CDR3 runs 14 residues. V was clipped by 4 bases and J by 4 bases; unmatched bases: 6. CDR1 and CDR2 (germline): SNHLY, FYNNEI. The CDR3 region has the DNA TGTGCCAGCAGTGCACAGACAGGGAGCTATGGCTACACCTTC. Encoded protein: CASSAQTGSYGYTF.

This clone was detected once. J is TRBJ2-5 and V is TRBV6-5; D is perhaps TRBD1 (5 bases). Trimming stripped 5 bases from V and 5 bases from J, with 12 bases between. This CDR3 comprises 13 residues. Germline CDR1 is MNHEY and CDR2 is SVGAGI. In nucleotides, the CDR3 is TGTGCCAGCAGTCCCCCAGGGCGGGAGACCCAGTACTTC. Its protein is CASSPPGRETQYF.

The chain joins TRBV6-6 to TRBJ1-5, with D perhaps TRBD1 (5 bases). Trimming shortened V by 2 bases and J by 7 bases, and 18 bases separated the two germline ends. The germline V gene encodes CDR1 MNHNY and CDR2 SVGAGI (reference sequence). The CDR3 runs to 16 residues. CDR3 sequence reads: CASSYPGDSLPQPQHF. Written as DNA, the CDR3 is TGTGCCAGCAGTTACCCCGGCGACAGTCTCCCGCAGCCCCAGCATTTT.

This sequence joins TRBV5-1 and TRBJ2-7, with 10 bases that match TRBD1. Trimming removed 4 bases from V and 3 bases from J; junction bases left unmatched: 4. Germline lookup yields CDR1 SGHRS and CDR2 YFSETQ. The CDR3 runs 14 residues. The chain's CDR3 is CASSGQGVRYEQYF. CDR3 nucleotides: TGCGCCAGCAGCGGACAGGGGGTCCGCTACGAGCAGTACTTC.

The CDR3 DNA reads as TGTGCCAGCAGCTACAACTCACAGGGGGCCTACGAGCAGTACTTC. It encodes CASSYNSQGAYEQYF. The chain recombines TRBV7-3 with TRBJ2-7, with 8 positions matching TRBD1. The J segment lost 2 bases and the V segment lost 4 bases, leaving 7 bases of the junction unmatched. Looked up from germline, CDR1 is SGHTA and CDR2 is FQGTGA. This CDR3 has 15 amino acids.

J is TRBJ2-4 and V is TRBV6-1; 8 nucleotides match TRBD2. The CDR3 is 14 amino acids. Germline V gene lookup returns CDR1 MNHNS and CDR2 SASEGT. The J segment lost 9 bases and the V segment lost 3 bases, leaving 7 bases of the junction unmatched. CDR3 amino acids: CASSDGGVGAIQYF. In DNA, the CDR3 is TGTGCCAGCAGTGACGGGGGGGTTGGGGCCATTCAGTACTTC.

J is TRBJ2-1 and V is TRBV5-1, with D perhaps TRBD1 (6 bases). The CDR3 runs 14 residues. Germline V gene sequence: CDR1 SGHRS, CDR2 YFSETQ. The V end lost 3 bases, the J end lost 2 bases, and 9 bases lay between the germline ends. The CDR3 sequence: CASSYRDTYNEQFF. The CDR3 region has the DNA TGCGCCAGCAGCTACCGGGACACCTACAATGAGCAGTTCTTC.

This sequence joins TRBV4-3 and TRBJ2-7; D possibly corresponds to TRBD2 (6 bases). Looked up from germline, CDR1 is LGHNA and CDR2 is YSLEER. The CDR3 totals 14 residues. V was trimmed by 4 bases and J by 4 bases, leaving 14 bases between them. CDR3 protein: CASSLSPGSYEQYF. CDR3 bases: TGCGCCAGCAGCCTTAGTCCCGGGAGTTACGAGCAGTACTTC.

V and J are TRBV5-4 and TRBJ2-5, with 10 bases lining up with TRBD2. The V gene's germline CDR1 is SGHNT and CDR2 YYREEE (reference sequence). The CDR3 totals 13 residues. The V and J ends lost 4 bases and 5 bases, in that order; junction bases with no gene match: 2. DNA for the CDR3: TGTGCCAGCAGCCTAGCGGGAGATGAGACCCAGTACTTC. This encodes CASSLAGDETQYF.

CDR3 residues: CASSPTGTGNYGYTF. In DNA form, the CDR3 reads TGTGCCAGCTCTCCTACCGGGACAGGGAACTATGGCTACACCTTC. The chain employs TRBV6-5 and TRBJ1-2; 9 bases agree with TRBD1. The CDR3 has 15 residues. V lost 8 bases and J lost 2; bases outside the gene matches: 9. Germline V gives CDR1 MNHEY, CDR2 SVGAGI.

The chain employs TRBV28 and TRBJ1-2, with D perhaps matching TRBD1 (5 bases). CDR1 is MDHEN, CDR2 SYDVKM, per germline. The CDR3 covers 14 residues. V lost 3 bases and J 4 bases, leaving 12 bases between the germline ends. In DNA, the CDR3 is TGTGCCAGCAGTTTCCTGGGGGGATTCTATGGCTACACCTTC. It encodes CASSFLGGFYGYTF.

The sample holds a few counts of this clone. The chain couples TRBV11-2 to TRBJ2-1; possibly TRBD2 for D (6 bases). V lost 7 bases and J lost 6, with 16 bases in between. The CDR3 sequence is 14 residues long. Germline V gene lookup returns CDR1 SGHAT and CDR2 FQNNGV. The CDR3 bases are TGTGCCAGCACCAAGGAGGTAGCGGTCAATGAGCAGTTCTTC. As protein: CASTKEVAVNEQFF. The whole variable domain, remainder taken from reference TRBV11-2 and TRBJ2-1, is EAGVAQSPRYKIIEKRQSVAFWCNPISGHATLYWYQQILGQGPKLLIQFQNNGVVDDSQLPKDRFSAERLKGVDSTLKIQPAKLEDSAVYLCASTKEVAVNEQFFGPGTRLTVL.

V and J are TRBV5-4 and TRBJ2-2; 9 positions match TRBD2. The V gene end was trimmed by 0 bases and the J gene end by 2 bases; junction bases not matched to a gene: 2. CDR1 and CDR2 from the germline V gene are SGHNT and YYREEE (reference sequence). This CDR3 contains 16 residues. CDR3 residues: CASSLDSGGNTGELFF. DNA for the CDR3: TGTGCCAGCAGCTTGGATAGCGGGGGTAACACCGGGGAGCTGTTTTTT.

A few counts support this clone. V usage is TRBV6-4 and J usage is TRBJ2-3; TRBD2 matches 8 bases. Germline values: CDR1 MRHNA, CDR2 SNTAGT. The CDR3 loop spans 15 amino acids. V gave up 5 bases and J gave up 2 bases; unmatched junction bases: 6. CDR3 protein: CASSSGTSDTDTQYF. The CDR3 DNA follows: TGTGCCAGCAGTTCCGGGACTAGTGACACAGATACGCAGTATTTT.

The chain's CDR3 is CASSVKGDTSPLHF. Here the CDR3 DNA reads TGTGCCAGCAGCGTAAAGGGGGATACTTCACCCCTCCACTTT. J is TRBJ1-6 and V is TRBV9; D perhaps matches TRBD1 (6 bases). Germline loops: CDR1 SGDLS, CDR2 YYNGEE. V shed 1 base and J shed 9 bases, with 11 bases lying between them. CDR3 length: 14 residues.

The chain has TRBV19 and TRBJ1-2; D gene ambiguous. The germline V and J ends were trimmed by 5 bases and 2 bases, with 12 bases remaining between them. The CDR3 is 14 residues long. The germline gives CDR1 LNHDA, CDR2 SQIVND (reference sequence). CDR3 DNA: TGTGCCAGTAGTCGGAGGACGTCCAACTATGGCTACACCTTC. Amino acid sequence: CASSRRTSNYGYTF.

This clone was observed once. The chain couples TRBV6-1 to TRBJ2-5, with D possibly being TRBD2 (5 bases). The CDR3 sequence is 14 residues long. The V end lost 2 bases, the J end lost 0 bases, and 7 bases lay between the germline ends. CDR1 and CDR2 (germline): MNHNS, SASEGT. Here the CDR3 DNA reads TGTGCCAGCAGTGAATGGCGGGACCAAGAGACCCAGTACTTC. It encodes CASSEWRDQETQYF.

The CDR3 loop reads CASSRVGVNGEQFF. The CDR3 DNA follows: TGTGCCAGCTCTCGGGTGGGAGTCAATGGTGAGCAGTTCTTC. The chain carries TRBV28 and TRBJ2-1; perhaps TRBD2 as D (5 bases). The germline V and J ends were trimmed by 8 bases and 9 bases, with 20 bases remaining between them. CDR1 is MDHEN, CDR2 SYDVKM, per germline. The CDR3 is 14 residues long.

The CDR3 loop is CASSLRVQGGLTDTQYF. CDR3 coding DNA: TGTGCCAGCAGCTTACGGGTCCAGGGAGGGCTGACAGATACGCAGTATTTT. The rearrangement links TRBV7-8 to TRBJ2-3, with 7 bases fitting TRBD2. Germline-derived CDR1 and CDR2 are SGHVS and FQNEAQ. CDR3 length: 17 residues. The V and J ends lost 2 bases and 3 bases, in that order; junction bases with no gene match: 11.

This clone was seen a handful of times. This sample includes further DNA sequences coding for the same CDR3. The chain combines TRBV7-2 with TRBJ1-1, with D unclear. The CDR3 consists of 13 residues. Per the germline V gene, CDR1 is SGHTA and CDR2 is FQGNSA. The V end lost 1 base, the J end lost 1 base, and 4 bases lay between the germline ends. CDR3 loop: CASSLGRNTEAFF. CDR3 DNA sequence: TGTGCCAGCAGCTTAGGTCGGAACACTGAAGCTTTCTTT.

The CDR3 spells CASSFQGFEKLFF. The CDR3 DNA reads as TGTGCCAGCAGCTTTCAGGGATTTGAAAAACTGTTTTTT. This rearrangement joins TRBV5-6 to TRBJ1-4, with D possibly matching TRBD1 (5 bases). Trimming pared 2 bases from V and 7 bases from J, leaving 9 bases between. Germline CDR1 SGHDT, CDR2 YYEEEE. The length of the CDR3 is 13 residues.

The V call is TRBV4-3, the J call TRBJ1-4, with TRBD1 matching 8 bases. V gave up 0 bases and J gave up 3 bases; unmatched junction bases: 3. CDR1 is LGHNA and CDR2 is YSLEER in the germline V gene. The CDR3 length is 16 residues. The CDR3 spells CASSQDLQGANEKLFF. The CDR3, as DNA: TGCGCCAGCAGCCAAGATCTACAGGGGGCTAATGAAAAACTGTTTTTT.

This clone has just a few counts. CDR3 sequence reads: CASSQDSAGGPEQYF. The CDR3 nucleotides are TGTGCCAGCAGCCAAGATTCAGCGGGAGGTCCCGAGCAGTACTTC. The chain combines TRBV4-2 with TRBJ2-7, with 9 bases that match TRBD2. Germline V gene lookup returns CDR1 LGHNA and CDR2 YNFKEQ. The V segment lost 0 bases and the J segment 6 bases; nucleotides outside the gene matches: 6. The CDR3 extends over 15 amino acids.

About this clone: The sample contains more than one DNA sequence encoding this CDR3. This chain uses TRBV5-1 with TRBJ2-7; weak D call: TRBD1 (5 bases). Germline loops: CDR1 SGHRS, CDR2 YFSETQ. Trimming pared 0 bases from V and 4 bases from J, leaving 14 bases between. CDR3 length equals 15 residues. The CDR3 nucleotides are TGCGCCAGCAGCTTGGCCTCGGCAGGACAATACGAGCAGTACTTC. This sequence encodes CASSLASAGQYEQYF. Supplemented by reference TRBV5-1 and TRBJ2-7, the full variable domain reads KAGVTQTPRYLIKTRGQQVTLSCSPISGHRSVSWYQQTPGQGLQFLFEYFSETQRNKGNFPGRFSGRQFSNSRSEMNVSTLELGDSALYLCASSLASAGQYEQYFGPGTRLTVT.

This chain connects TRBV5-6 to TRBJ2-1, with D hard to call. The length of the CDR3 is 15 residues. CDR1 is SGHDT, CDR2 YYEEEE, per germline. Trimming shortened V by 1 base and J by 2 bases, and 10 bases separated the two germline ends. CDR3 in DNA: TGTGCCAGCAGCTTGTTAGCCGCACCCTACAATGAGCAGTTCTTC. This sequence encodes CASSLLAAPYNEQFF.

This clone has only a few counts. The rearrangement joins TRBV5-1 to TRBJ1-6; D gene ambiguous. The CDR3 sequence is 14 residues long. Germline loops: CDR1 SGHRS, CDR2 YFSETQ. V lost 5 bases and J 7 bases, leaving 13 bases between the germline ends. CDR3 DNA sequence: TGCGCCAGCAGGGGCGGGCAGAACAATTCACCCCTCCACTTT. Protein: CASRGGQNNSPLHF.

J is TRBJ2-3 and V is TRBV15, with D hard to call. V gave up 5 bases and J gave up 2 bases, with 11 bases separating them. The CDR3 runs 14 residues. Germline values: CDR1 LNHNV, CDR2 YYDKDF (reference sequence). CDR3 sequence: CATSFGESTDTQYF. CDR3 bases: TGTGCCACCAGCTTCGGTGAGTCCACAGATACGCAGTATTTT.